These T cell receptor beta chains were read from a single sample in a study of molecular identifiers for immune sequencing clone quantification. TCRdb re-called the PCR reads with MiXCR, one entry per CDR3 protein. The sample has fewer than 350,000 distinct CDR3 sequences, 24% seen once. The sample consisted of naive CD8+ T cells from blood, with Jurkat cell RNA spiked in. These TCRs come from a human donor in good health. Some libraries in this study had Jurkat cell RNA spiked in. CDR3s include the opening cysteine and the closing phenylalanine or tryptophan. Fields, in order: clone size, V gene, D gene, J gene, CDR3 DNA, CDR3 protein. A D gene is named only where the DNA matches it firmly. Size tells how often a clone was seen (once, few, many) or the class of an expanded clone, and some rows leave it out.

.,TRBV30,.,TRBJ2-7,TGTGCCTGGAGTGTACGACCTAGCTTCTACGAGCAGTACTTC,CAWSVRPSFYEQYF
few,TRBV3-1,.,TRBJ2-5,TGTGCCAGCAGCCAAGATCAAGGCAGGGCGGAGACCCAGTACTTC,CASSQDQGRAETQYF
.,TRBV6-9,TRBD2,TRBJ2-1,TGTGCCAGCAGAGCCTACGCCGGGACTAGGCGCAATGAGCAGTTCTTC,CASRAYAGTRRNEQFF
.,TRBV5-5,TRBD1,TRBJ1-1,TGTGCCAGCAACGCGGACAGGGGTCCCCTTGAAGCTTTCTTT,CASNADRGPLEAFF
many,TRBV7-9,.,TRBJ1-5,TGTGCCAGCAGCCCAGGAAGCAGGGGTTTAGGGAATCAGCCCCAGCATTTT,CASSPGSRGLGNQPQHF
.,TRBV6-6,.,TRBJ2-5,TGTGCCGGCAGTTACTCGACAAACCAAGAGACCCAGTACTTC,CAGSYSTNQETQYF
.,TRBV19,TRBD2,TRBJ2-5,TGTGCCAGTAGTAACCAGACTAGCGGGAACGAGACCCAGTACTTC,CASSNQTSGNETQYF
.,TRBV5-3,TRBD2,TRBJ2-1,TGTGCCAGCAGCCCATGGTCTAGCGGGGGCTTCAATGAGCAGTTCTTC,CASSPWSSGGFNEQFF
.,TRBV7-6,.,TRBJ2-5,TGTGCCAGCAGCCTATCACAGGTCAGAGAGACCCAGTGCTTC,CASSLSQVRETQCF
many,TRBV6-2/TRBV6-3,TRBD2,TRBJ2-7,TGTGCCAGCAGACCGGGACTAGTTGGCGAGCAGTACTTC,CASRPGLVGEQYF
few,TRBV30,.,TRBJ2-2,TGTGCCTGGAGTGGGGGGGAGTCAAACACCGGGGAGCTGTTTTTT,CAWSGGESNTGELFF
.,TRBV6-2/TRBV6-3,.,TRBJ2-1,TGTGCCACGGTCCCCAGCGTCTACAATGAGCAGTTCTTC,CATVPSVYNEQFF
.,TRBV27,.,TRBJ2-7,TGTGCCAGCAGTTTATCCGCCGGGGCCGCCTACGAGCGGTACTTC,CASSLSAGAAYERYF
many,TRBV20-1,.,TRBJ2-5,TGCAGTGCTAGAGTGGGTCGCCAACTACTCCAAGAGACCCAGTACTTC,CSARVGRQLLQETQYF
.,TRBV7-9,TRBD2,TRBJ2-1,TGTGCCAGCAGCCCGTCCAGGACTAGCGGGAAAACTGAGCAGTTCTTC,CASSPSRTSGKTEQFF
.,TRBV2,.,TRBJ2-3,TGTGCCAGCACGGAGGGGGGGCGAACTAGCACAGATACGCAGTATTTT,CASTEGGRTSTDTQYF
.,TRBV6-2/TRBV6-3,.,TRBJ2-7,TGTGCCAGCAGTTACCACAGGGAGGTCCGCGAGCAGTACTTC,CASSYHREVREQYF